These 22 T cell receptor beta chains share one sample of origin, sequenced in a study of blood T cell repertoires in COVID-19. Produced via immunoSEQ multiplex PCR; TCRdb's table is partial and in-frame only. The sample lists roughly 250,000 clones, around 85% occurring once. Material: PBMCs or T cells enriched from blood (not recorded which). The receptors here all came from a woman in her thirties who had recovered from COVID-19.

The chain joins TRBV4-2 to TRBJ2-5; the match to TRBD1 covers 7 bases. The germline gives CDR1 LGHNA, CDR2 YNFKEQ. The CDR3 is 15 residues long. Trimming cost V 2 bases and J 5 bases; bases outside gene matches: 8. As DNA, the CDR3 is TGTGCCAGCAGCCAAACCTACAGGGGCGAGGAGACCCAGTACTTC. Translating it yields CASSQTYRGEETQYF.

V usage is TRBV7-9 and J usage is TRBJ1-1; TRBD1 might be the D (6 bases). Trimming removed 1 base at V and 4 bases at J, with 13 bases between. The CDR3 contains 15 residues. CDR1 SEHNR and CDR2 FQNEAQ come from the germline V gene (reference sequence). CDR3 in amino acids: CASSLEGGVTTEAFF. CDR3 nucleotides: TGTGCCAGCAGCTTAGAAGGGGGAGTTACCACTGAAGCTTTCTTT.

This chain links TRBV5-4 with TRBJ2-2; TRBD2 aligns across 16 bases. Germline V gene data show CDR1 as SGHNT and CDR2 as YYREEE (reference sequence). The CDR3 totals 17 residues. With 4 bases clipped from V and 8 bases from J, the junction kept 8 bases outside the gene matches. This CDR3 reads CASSPGLAGGPRGELFF. The CDR3 DNA sequence: TGTGCCAGCAGCCCGGGACTAGCGGGGGGGCCGAGAGGGGAGCTGTTTTTT.

In its sample, this clone was seen a few times. The chain recombines TRBV5-1 with TRBJ2-7; no definite D call. Germline V gene sequence: CDR1 SGHRS, CDR2 YFSETQ. The CDR3 is 13 residues long. Trimming shortened V by 4 bases and J by 3 bases, and 11 bases separated the two germline ends. The CDR3 reads CASSDTQDYEQYF. The CDR3 region has the DNA TGCGCCAGCAGCGATACCCAGGACTACGAGCAGTACTTC. The full variable domain, with the rest looked up from reference TRBV5-1 and TRBJ2-7, is KAGVTQTPRYLIKTRGQQVTLSCSPISGHRSVSWYQQTPGQGLQFLFEYFSETQRNKGNFPGRFSGRQFSNSRSEMNVSTLELGDSALYLCASSDTQDYEQYFGPGTRLTVT.

The CDR3, as DNA: TGTGCCAGTAGTACATCGACAGGGAGATTCTCTGGGGCCAACGTCCTGACTTTC. Protein product: CASSTSTGRFSGANVLTF. This chain joins TRBV19 and TRBJ2-6, with 7 positions matching TRBD1. The CDR3 has 18 amino acids. The germline gives CDR1 LNHDA, CDR2 SQIVND (reference sequence). The ends lost 4 bases at V and 0 bases at J; junction bases unmatched: 9.

This clone was observed a single time. This rearrangement joins TRBV11-2 to TRBJ2-1, with 8 bases fitting TRBD2. The CDR3 runs 19 residues. CDR1 and CDR2 from the germline V gene are SGHAT and FQNNGV. Trimming removed 3 bases from V and 0 bases from J; junction bases left unmatched: 13. CDR3 coding DNA: TGTGCCAGCAGCTTTTTCGGTCTAGCGGGTATCAACTCCTACAATGAGCAGTTCTTC. Encoded protein: CASSFFGLAGINSYNEQFF.

The chain carries TRBV28 and TRBJ1-1; no clear D gene. The CDR3 contains 16 residues. Per germline, CDR1 MDHEN and CDR2 SYDVKM. Trimming took off 6 bases at V and 0 bases at J, with 17 bases between the two ends. The CDR3 nucleotides read TGTGCCAGCAGCTCAGCTAGACTGACCGTGAACACTGAAGCTTTCTTT. Its translation is CASSSARLTVNTEAFF.

This chain uses TRBV19 with TRBJ2-7; D ambiguous. The CDR3 length is 14 residues. V lost 1 base and J 1 base, leaving 8 bases between the germline ends. Per germline, CDR1 LNHDA and CDR2 SQIVND (reference sequence). The chain's CDR3 is CASSIVKESYEQYF. CDR3 nucleotides: TGTGCCAGTAGTATAGTCAAGGAGTCCTACGAGCAGTACTTC.

This clone occurred a few times. CDR3 sequence: CASSLTLASPQYF. The CDR3, as DNA: TGTGCCAGCAGCTTGACCCTAGCGAGTCCGCAGTATTTT. The rearrangement uses TRBV5-6 and TRBJ2-3; D possibly corresponds to TRBD2 (6 bases). Germline CDR1 and CDR2: SGHDT and YYEEEE. The CDR3 is 13 amino acids. V was cut by 1 base and J by 10 bases, with 13 bases left in between.

The gene calls are TRBV11-2 and TRBJ2-3; TRBD1 matches 8 bases. From germline, CDR1 is SGHAT and CDR2 FQNNGV. J gave up 0 bases and V 3 bases, and 5 bases lay outside the gene matches. CDR3 length: 16 amino acids. The CDR3 DNA sequence: TGTGCCAGCAGCTTGGGACAGGCCATTAGCACAGATACGCAGTATTTT. It yields the protein CASSLGQAISTDTQYF.

The chain combines TRBV28 with TRBJ2-7, with 8 bases lining up with TRBD2. There are 18 residues in the CDR3. J was trimmed by 0 bases and V by 3 bases; bases with no gene match: 13. Germline V gene lookup returns CDR1 MDHEN and CDR2 SYDVKM. The CDR3 region is CASSFWGYSGKSSYEQYF. Here the CDR3 DNA reads TGTGCCAGCAGTTTCTGGGGATATAGCGGGAAGAGCTCCTACGAGCAGTACTTC. The whole variable domain, remainder taken from reference TRBV28 and TRBJ2-7, is DVKVTQSSRYLVKRTGEKVFLECVQDMDHENMFWYRQDPGLGLRLIYFSYDVKMKEKGDIPEGYSVSREKKERFSLILESASTNQTSMYLCASSFWGYSGKSSYEQYFGPGTRLTVT.

The chain is built from TRBV5-6 and TRBJ2-7; D remains ambiguous. Germline V gene sequence: CDR1 SGHDT, CDR2 YYEEEE. The CDR3 spans 13 residues. V lost 5 bases, J lost 1 base, and 10 bases lay in between. The CDR3, as DNA: TGTGCCAGCAGTTATAGCCCTTCCTACGAGCAGTACTTC. This translates into CASSYSPSYEQYF. Based on the CDR3 plus reference TRBV5-6 and TRBJ2-7, the full variable domain is DAGVTQSPTHLIKTRGQQVTLRCSPKSGHDTVSWYQQALGQGPQFIFQYYEEEERQRGNFPDRFSGHQFPNYSSELNVNALLLGDSALYLCASSYSPSYEQYFGPGTRLTVT.

This clone was seen only once. V is TRBV7-8 and J is TRBJ1-1; no reliable D call. CDR1 is SGHVS and CDR2 is FQNEAQ in the germline V gene. The CDR3 has 13 residues. With 3 bases removed from V and 4 bases from J, the gap between germline ends came to 9 bases. The CDR3 DNA follows: TGTGCCAGCAGCTTTCGGGAGGGCACTGAAGCTTTCTTT. Its protein product is CASSFREGTEAFF. The entire variable domain, with the rest obtained from reference TRBV7-8 and TRBJ1-1, is as follows: GAGVSQSPRYKVAKRGQDVALRCDPISGHVSLFWYQQALGQGPEFLTYFQNEAQLDKSGLPSDRFFAERPEGSVSTLKIQRTQQEDSAVYLCASSFREGTEAFFGQGTRLTVV.

The chain recombines TRBV7-9 with TRBJ1-1; 8 bases fit TRBD1. The CDR3 consists of 14 residues. The germline V gene has CDR1 SEHNR and CDR2 FQNEAQ (reference sequence). With 5 bases clipped from V and 4 bases from J, the junction kept 6 bases outside the gene matches. Here the CDR3 DNA reads TGTGCCAGCAGCCGATCAGGGGGCGGCACTGAAGCTTTCTTT. It codes for CASSRSGGGTEAFF.

J is TRBJ2-5 and V is TRBV27, with 10 bases fitting TRBD1. The CDR3 contains 15 residues. CDR1 and CDR2 (germline): MNHEY, SMNVEV (reference sequence). V dropped 4 bases and J dropped 5; count of bases not matched to a gene: 7. The CDR3 protein is CASSSRQGAQETQYF. CDR3 DNA: TGTGCCAGCAGTTCTCGACAGGGGGCGCAGGAGACCCAGTACTTC.

The chain recombines TRBV27 with TRBJ2-1; 12 bases fit TRBD2. The V gene end was trimmed by 7 bases and the J gene end by 4 bases; junction bases not matched to a gene: 5. Looked up from germline, CDR1 is MNHEY and CDR2 is SMNVEV (reference sequence). This CDR3 contains 15 residues. The CDR3 DNA reads TGTGCCAGCATCTCGGGGACTAGCGGGTACAATGAGCAGTTCTTC. Translated, it gives CASISGTSGYNEQFF.

The chain employs TRBV10-3 and TRBJ2-1, with D maybe TRBD1 (6 bases). Trimming shortened V by 9 bases and J by 2 bases, and 14 bases separated the two germline ends. CDR1 is ENHRY, CDR2 SYGVKD, per germline. This CDR3 has 14 amino acids. CDR3 coding DNA: TGTGCCATTCAGGGGACCCCAACCTACAATGAGCAGTTCTTC. Residues: CAIQGTPTYNEQFF.

V gene TRBV2 combines with J gene TRBJ2-2; 9 bases match TRBD1. The junction had 4 bases not matched to a gene; V was cut back by 8 bases and J by 3 bases. Per germline, CDR1 SNHLY and CDR2 FYNNEI. The CDR3 covers 14 residues. The CDR3 bases are TGTGCCAGCCATACAGGGGGCCACACCGGGGAGCTGTTTTTT. The encoded protein is CASHTGGHTGELFF. The variable domain in full, with the rest retrieved from reference TRBV2 and TRBJ2-2, is EPEVTQTPSHQVTQMGQEVILRCVPISNHLYFYWYRQILGQKVEFLVSFYNNEISEKSEIFDDQFSVERPDGSNFTLKIRSTKLEDSAMYFCASHTGGHTGELFFGEGSRLTVL.

V usage is TRBV6-4 and J usage is TRBJ2-3; D is ambiguous. The germline V gene encodes CDR1 MRHNA and CDR2 SNTAGT. The CDR3 runs 11 residues. In DNA, the CDR3 is TGTGCACTTGCCCACACAGATACGCAGTATTTT. This translates into CALAHTDTQYF.

The chain recombines TRBV29-1 with TRBJ2-7, with 9 bases matching TRBD2. The V segment lost 7 bases and the J segment 2 bases; nucleotides outside the gene matches: 6. Germline CDR1 reads SQVTM; CDR2 reads ANQGSEA. This CDR3 spans 13 amino acids. The CDR3 reads CSASGTLTYEQYF. DNA of the CDR3: TGCAGCGCTAGCGGGACTTTGACCTACGAGCAGTACTTC.

V usage is TRBV27 and J usage is TRBJ2-1; a weak D match, TRBD2 (6 bases). Germline loops: CDR1 MNHEY, CDR2 SMNVEV (reference sequence). This CDR3 spans 13 amino acids. The germline V and J ends were trimmed by 8 bases and 8 bases, with 16 bases remaining between them. In DNA, the CDR3 is TGTGCCAGCCGACTAGTTGCCCTGGATGAGCAGTTCTTC. Translation gives CASRLVALDEQFF.

The J gene is TRBJ1-1, the V gene TRBV15, with 9 bases matching TRBD1. Germline assignment: CDR1 LNHNV and CDR2 YYDKDF (reference sequence). V lost 1 base, J lost 3 bases, and 3 bases stayed unmatched. This CDR3 has 15 amino acids. The CDR3 sequence is CATSRGDRGDTEAFF. The CDR3, as DNA: TGTGCCACCAGCAGAGGAGACAGGGGGGACACTGAAGCTTTCTTT.